This T cell receptor beta chain was identified during a study of CD8 T cells in Susac syndrome. Unmatched junction bases numbered 5, after V lost 2 bases and J lost 4 bases. Germline values: CDR1 SGHDN, CDR2 FVKESK. This CDR3 spans 16 amino acids. Reverse transcription of roughly 0.5 to 1 ug RNA was performed with random hexamers. MiXCR, run by TCRdb on the immunoSEQ multiplex PCR reads, gives a single entry per CDR3 protein. The profile covers 330,000 or so distinct CDR3 sequences, with roughly 85% appearing a single time and 0.2% to 0.25% taken by the ten largest. This clonotype was observed once. Sequencing was carried out using CD8+ T cells from PBMCs. The source is a human donor with multiple sclerosis. The chain uses TRBV14 and TRBJ2-7; 13 bases agree with TRBD2. The CDR3 coding sequence is TGTGCCAGCAGCCAAACCGGGACTAGCGGGGTATACGAGCAGTACTTC. It specifies CASSQTGTSGVYEQYF. Looking up the rest from reference TRBV14 and TRBJ2-7 gives the full variable domain: EAGVTQFPSHSVIEKGQTVTLRCDPISGHDNLYWYRRVMGKEIKFLLHFVKESKQDESGMPNNRFLAERTGGTYSTLKVQPAELEDSGVYFCASSQTGTSGVYEQYFGPGTRLTVT.